This T cell receptor beta chain was found in a study of T cell responses to AZD1222 COVID-19 vaccine. At the level of the study: Second doses at about 4 or about 12 weeks were pooled. Findings and caveats of the study: Among the donors, most were white British and more were female, and clonal diversity was possibly underestimated. Spike-specific TCR breadth and depth rose after two AZD1222 doses.

The CDR3 is 13 amino acids. The V end lost 6 bases, the J end lost 5 bases, and 10 bases lay between the germline ends. The V gene's germline CDR1 is WSHSY and CDR2 SAAADI. Generated by immunoSEQ multiplex PCR, the TCRdb table keeps only in-frame clones and is missing some. Counted here are over 100,000 clones, just under 90% occurring once; the ten biggest clones make up around 12%. With respect to this clone: Its target is unknown.

This TCR was sampled from an adult in good health. The chain employs TRBV10-2 and TRBJ2-2; a weak D match, TRBD2 (6 bases). Sequenced here: peripheral blood, sampled on day 0 of AZD1222 vaccination. For the CDR3, the DNA is TGCGCCAGCAGGGAAGCGGGTACCGGGGAGCTGTTTTTT. Amino acid sequence: CASREAGTGELFF.